This TCR beta chain is from a study of T cell responses to AZD1222 COVID-19 vaccine. With regard to this clone: Its antigen is currently unknown. At one end, the junction sequence differs from germline, possibly due to a read error.

Notes on the study in general: Receipt of two AZD1222 doses was followed by a rise in Spike-specific TCR breadth and depth. Baseline serostatus was positive in only six AZD1222 recipients. Spike-spanning, vaccine-associated CD4 TCRs were dominant at 160-218 and 743-854. White British donors predominated, females outnumbered males, and clonal diversity was possibly underestimated.

TCRdb's table, derived via immunoSEQ multiplex PCR, lists solely in-frame clones and lacks some. The profile shows 65,000 to 70,000 clones, over 60% of them singletons. CDR1 and CDR2 from the germline V gene are SGHTS and YDEGEE. The CDR3 has 15 amino acids. This chain uses TRBV5-8 with TRBJ1-3, with D unclear. The starting material was peripheral blood, obtained on day 0 of AZD1222 vaccination. The clonotype was recovered from an adult in good health. The CDR3 DNA sequence: TGTGCCAGCAACTTGGCGGGTAACTCTGGAAACACCATATATTTT. It is translated as CASNLAGNSGNTIYF.